Presented here are 11 T cell receptor beta chains from one specimen sequenced in a study of T-cell memory formation after mild COVID-19. MiXCR was run by TCRdb on the 5' RACE reads, yielding one entry per CDR3 protein. There are approximately 240,000 distinct CDR3 sequences in the sample; 16% occur only once, and 3.5% lies in the top ten. Input material: PBMCs or a T cell subset sorted from them (not recorded which). The receptors come from a man younger than 35 who had mild COVID-19 (a few samples of this study predate the infection). Cell type and time point are not known.

The chain combines TRBV24-1 with TRBJ1-4; D is possibly TRBD1 (6 bases). The CDR3 spans 12 residues. Germline V gene lookup returns CDR1 KGHDR and CDR2 SFDVKD. The CDR3 sequence: CLLGAGFVKLFF. The DNA for the CDR3 is TGTCTGTTGGGGGCAGGTTTTGTAAAACTGTTTTTT.

The chain is built from TRBV5-1 and TRBJ2-7; possibly TRBD1 for D (7 bases). The CDR3 extends over 15 amino acids. CDR1 and CDR2 (germline): SGHRS, YFSETQ. Between the trimmed V and J ends, which lost 0 bases and 5 bases, there was a span of 15 bases. CDR3 region: CASSLGGGGADEQYF. The CDR3 DNA reads TGCGCCAGCAGCTTGGGAGGAGGGGGCGCGGACGAGCAGTACTTC. Drawing the rest from reference TRBV5-1 and TRBJ2-7, the complete variable domain is KAGVTQTPRYLIKTRGQQVTLSCSPISGHRSVSWYQQTPGQGLQFLFEYFSETQRNKGNFPGRFSGRQFSNSRSEMNVSTLELGDSALYLCASSLGGGGADEQYFGPGTRLTVT.

The gene calls are TRBV6-5 and TRBJ2-7; TRBD1 matches at 10 bases. Germline-derived CDR1 and CDR2 are MNHEY and SVGAGI. The junction had 2 bases not matched to a gene; V was cut back by 6 bases and J by 0 bases. The CDR3 is 14 residues long. The CDR3 region is CASRRQGASYEQYV. As DNA, the CDR3 is TGTGCCAGCAGGCGACAGGGGGCCTCCTACGAGCAGTACGTC.

This clonotype was counted at least ten times. The chain uses TRBV9 and TRBJ2-5; TRBD2 matches 8 bases. CDR3 length: 15 residues. The junction had 6 bases not matched to a gene; V was cut back by 0 bases and J by 5 bases. Looked up from germline, CDR1 is SGDLS and CDR2 is YYNGEE. The CDR3 reads CASSVAGGLVETQYF. CDR3 DNA: TGTGCCAGCAGCGTAGCGGGGGGGCTGGTTGAGACCCAGTACTTC.

This clonotype was detected only a few times. The chain combines TRBV12-3 or TRBV12-4 with TRBJ2-5, with D tentatively TRBD2 (6 bases). CDR3 length: 15 residues. Trimming stripped 1 base from V and 4 bases from J, with 13 bases between. CDR3 sequence (DNA): TGTGCCAGCAGTTTAGGGGGAGGAGGAGGAGAGACCCAGTACTTC. Its protein is CASSLGGGGGETQYF.

The chain carries TRBV5-1 and TRBJ1-1; D perhaps matches TRBD1 (6 bases). CDR1 and CDR2 from the germline V gene are SGHRS and YFSETQ. The V end was cut by 5 bases, the J end by 4 bases, with 15 bases between. The CDR3 loop spans 14 amino acids. This CDR3 is CASSDRRGVTEAFF. DNA for the CDR3: TGCGCCAGCAGTGACAGGAGAGGGGTCACTGAAGCTTTCTTT.

V usage is TRBV29-1 and J usage is TRBJ2-5; 8 bases fit TRBD2. After removal of 4 bases from V and 2 bases from J, the junction contained 9 bases not matched to a gene. CDR1 is SQVTM, CDR2 ANQGSEA, per germline. The CDR3 is made up of 15 amino acids. The CDR3 DNA reads TGCAGCGTTGCTTATCACGGGACTAGACAAGAGACCCAGTACTTC. This sequence encodes CSVAYHGTRQETQYF.

The chain has TRBV28 and TRBJ2-2, with D perhaps given as TRBD1 or TRBD2 (5 bases each). With 7 bases removed from V and 5 bases from J, the gap between germline ends came to 17 bases. The germline gives CDR1 MDHEN, CDR2 SYDVKM. This CDR3 has 15 residues. In DNA form, the CDR3 reads TGTGCCAGCACCCTAGGGACGGGTGTGACCGGGGAGCTGTTTTTT. Translating gives CASTLGTGVTGELFF.

The V call is TRBV7-9, the J call TRBJ1-4; tentative D call: TRBD1 (6 bases). V lost 4 bases and J lost 3, with 12 bases in between. Germline assignment: CDR1 SEHNR and CDR2 FQNEAQ (reference sequence). The CDR3 runs 15 residues. The CDR3: CASSSTGRANEKLFF. CDR3 DNA sequence: TGTGCCAGCAGCTCTACAGGGAGGGCTAATGAAAAACTGTTTTTT.

The chain links TRBV5-8 to TRBJ1-2; D is unclear. The ends were cut back, 2 bases at V and 4 bases at J, with 9 bases in the middle. This CDR3 contains 13 residues. Germline CDR1 is SGHTS and CDR2 is YDEGEE. The CDR3 is CASSFGRIYGYTF. The DNA for the CDR3 is TGTGCCAGCAGCTTTGGGCGGATCTATGGCTACACCTTC. The complete variable domain, with remaining parts taken from reference TRBV5-8 and TRBJ1-2, reads EAGVTQSPTHLIKTRGQQATLRCSPISGHTSVYWYQQALGLGLQFLLWYDEGEERNRGNFPPRFSGRQFPNYSSELNVNALELEDSALYLCASSFGRIYGYTFGSGTRLTVV.

The CDR3 is CSAWRGGKQYF. CDR3 in DNA: TGCAGTGCTTGGCGGGGTGGAAAGCAGTATTTT. The V gene is TRBV20-1, the J gene TRBJ2-3, with D perhaps matching TRBD2 (6 bases). Germline values: CDR1 DFQATT, CDR2 SNEGSKA (reference sequence). The CDR3 runs 11 residues. V was shortened by 5 bases and J by 11 bases, with 14 bases between the two germline ends.